Listed here are 30 T cell receptor beta chains from one sample, sequenced in a study of PD-1 blockade in classical Hodgkin lymphoma. All patients relapsed after autologous stem cell transplantation, and brentuximab vedotin exposure varied. TCRdb keeps only in-frame clones here, not all; method: immunoSEQ multiplex PCR. The sample shows some 64,000 clones, 70% to 90% of them seen only once. The source material was peripheral blood mononuclear cells (PBMCs), sampled at baseline. Receptor source: a human donor with classical Hodgkin lymphoma.

The rearrangement joins TRBV28 to TRBJ1-6; D might be TRBD1 (5 bases). The CDR3 loop spans 15 amino acids. V lost 4 bases and J 5 bases, leaving 12 bases between the germline ends. CDR1 and CDR2 from the germline V gene are MDHEN and SYDVKM. CDR3 sequence reads: CASSSFGGDNSPLHF. CDR3 bases: TGTGCCAGCAGTTCTTTCGGGGGAGATAATTCACCCCTCCACTTT. The full variable domain, rest sourced from reference TRBV28 and TRBJ1-6, is DVKVTQSSRYLVKRTGEKVFLECVQDMDHENMFWYRQDPGLGLRLIYFSYDVKMKEKGDIPEGYSVSREKKERFSLILESASTNQTSMYLCASSSFGGDNSPLHFGNGTRLTVT.

J is TRBJ1-1 and V is TRBV7-6; TRBD1 is a possible D gene (6 bases). Germline V lookup: CDR1 SGHVS, CDR2 FNYEAQ. Trimming left V 2 bases short and J 8 bases short, with 12 bases between. CDR3 length: 13 amino acids. The CDR3 DNA sequence: TGTGCCAGCAGCTTACCAGGACAGTTAGAAGCTTTCTTT. This encodes CASSLPGQLEAFF.

V and J are TRBV15 and TRBJ1-2; D gene uncertain. Germline loops: CDR1 LNHNV, CDR2 YYDKDF (reference sequence). The V and J ends lost 5 bases and 6 bases respectively, with 16 bases between them. This CDR3 is built from 14 residues. The CDR3 spells CATSPPWTADGYTF. The DNA of the CDR3 is TGTGCCACCAGCCCTCCCTGGACCGCCGATGGCTACACCTTC.

This sequence joins TRBV27 and TRBJ2-7, with unresolved D. V gave up 3 bases and J gave up 3 bases, with 18 bases separating them. CDR1 MNHEY and CDR2 SMNVEV come from the germline V gene (reference sequence). The CDR3 is 16 residues long. In DNA, the CDR3 is TGTGCCAGCAGTTTCGGGTCTTTGTCTGGCTACTACGAGCAGTACTTC. Translating it yields CASSFGSLSGYYEQYF.

The chain links TRBV6-4 to TRBJ2-1; D may be TRBD1 (6 bases). Trimming stripped 3 bases from V and 3 bases from J, with 15 bases between. This CDR3 is built from 16 residues. CDR1 and CDR2 (germline): MRHNA, SNTAGT. CDR3: CASSEYRTALYNEQFF. In nucleotides, the CDR3 is TGTGCCAGCAGTGAGTACAGGACAGCCCTCTACAATGAGCAGTTCTTC.

The chain couples TRBV2 to TRBJ2-7; TRBD1 matches at 9 bases. CDR1 is SNHLY and CDR2 is FYNNEI in the germline V gene. The junction had 13 bases not matched to a gene; V was cut back by 9 bases and J by 7 bases. The CDR3 totals 14 residues. Written as DNA, the CDR3 is TGTGCCAGTGTCCTAGGACAGGGGAGGAGGGAGCAGTACTTC. Translated: CASVLGQGRREQYF.

The chain couples TRBV19 to TRBJ1-1; D is unclear. Germline V gives CDR1 LNHDA, CDR2 SQIVND (reference sequence). V gave up 2 bases and J gave up 7 bases, with 11 bases separating them. The CDR3 extends over 13 amino acids. The CDR3 DNA is TGTGCCAGTAGTATACAAGTCCGCTTTGAAGCTTTCTTT. Translating gives CASSIQVRFEAFF.

This clone came up once. The rearrangement uses TRBV6-5 and TRBJ2-3; TRBD1 agrees at 8 bases. This CDR3 is built from 14 residues. From germline, CDR1 is MNHEY and CDR2 SVGAGI. The trim removed 4 bases at V and 1 base at J, leaving 1 base unmatched. The chain's CDR3 is CASSLGQGTDTQYF. The CDR3, as DNA: TGTGCCAGCAGTTTGGGACAGGGCACAGATACGCAGTATTTT.

CDR3 nucleotides: TGTGCCAGCAGCGCTGAGCCGGGGCGCTACGAGCAGTACTTC. It specifies CASSAEPGRYEQYF. The rearrangement joins TRBV5-4 to TRBJ2-7, with D perhaps matching TRBD1 or TRBD2 (5 bases each). Germline CDR1 reads SGHNT; CDR2 reads YYREEE (reference sequence). The CDR3 spans 14 residues. The V end lost 4 bases, the J end lost 3 bases, and 14 bases lay between the germline ends.

The chain combines TRBV6-6 with TRBJ2-7; 9 nucleotides match TRBD1. J lost 5 bases, V lost 6 bases, and 5 bases had no gene match. Germline-derived CDR1 and CDR2 are MNHNY and SVGAGI (reference sequence). CDR3 length equals 13 residues. CDR3 DNA: TGTGCCAGCAGCTGGACAGGGGTCAACGAGCAGTACTTC. This encodes CASSWTGVNEQYF.

The V call is TRBV11-3, the J call TRBJ2-5; 10 nucleotides line up with TRBD1. This CDR3 comprises 15 residues. Germline V lookup: CDR1 SGHNT, CDR2 YENEEA. V gave up 5 bases and J gave up 3 bases; unmatched junction bases: 6. The CDR3 reads CASSTGTGVKETQYF. CDR3 DNA: TGTGCCAGCAGCACCGGGACAGGGGTAAAAGAGACCCAGTACTTC.

The chain combines TRBV7-7 with TRBJ2-6; the D is unclear. Germline CDR1 SSHAT, CDR2 FNYEAQ (reference sequence). V lost 5 bases and J lost 5, with 16 bases in between. The CDR3 runs 16 residues. The CDR3 spells CASSTYEQSRANVLTF. CDR3 in DNA: TGTGCCAGCAGCACTTACGAACAAAGTCGGGCCAACGTCCTGACTTTC.

The chain combines TRBV7-2 with TRBJ1-4; 7 nucleotides agree with TRBD1. The CDR3 is 15 amino acids. Germline V gene lookup returns CDR1 SGHTA and CDR2 FQGNSA. After removal of 5 bases from V and 1 base from J, the junction contained 4 bases not matched to a gene. Written as DNA, the CDR3 is TGTGCCAGCAGCCTCAGGGGGAGAACTAATGAAAAACTGTTTTTT. This codes for CASSLRGRTNEKLFF.

This rearrangement joins TRBV28 to TRBJ1-1; D is unclear. CDR3 size: 13 residues. Trimming left V 5 bases short and J 1 base short, with 8 bases between. Germline V gives CDR1 MDHEN, CDR2 SYDVKM. CDR3 in amino acids: CASSPTRNTEAFF. DNA for the CDR3: TGTGCCAGCAGTCCGACAAGGAACACTGAAGCTTTCTTT.

Concerning this clone itself: The junction does not match germline at one end; this may be a read error. The chain couples TRBV5-4 to TRBJ1-4, with D unresolved. This CDR3 region has 15 residues. CDR1 and CDR2 from the germline V gene are SGHNT and YYREEE (reference sequence). As DNA, the CDR3 is TGCGCCAGCAGCCAAGAGTCCGGTACTAATGAAAAACTGTTTTTT. It translates to CASSQESGTNEKLFF.

V and J are TRBV6-5 and TRBJ1-2; 7 bases agree with TRBD1. This CDR3 is built from 12 residues. V shed 10 bases, J shed 0 bases, and the junction held 2 bases outside the gene matches. Germline CDR1 MNHEY, CDR2 SVGAGI. CDR3 loop: CAIQGPNYGYTF. CDR3 DNA sequence: TGTGCCATACAGGGGCCTAACTATGGCTACACCTTC.

V gene TRBV16 combines with J gene TRBJ1-1, with D uncertain. The germline V gene has CDR1 KGHSY and CDR2 FQNENV. With 2 bases removed from V and 3 bases from J, the gap between germline ends came to 7 bases. The CDR3 totals 13 residues. DNA for the CDR3: TGTGCCAGCAGCCAAGGATTAGACACTGAAGCTTTCTTT. It specifies CASSQGLDTEAFF.

V usage is TRBV29-1 and J usage is TRBJ2-7; D perhaps matches TRBD1 (7 bases). V was shortened by 3 bases and J by 2 bases, with 14 bases between the two germline ends. Germline CDR1 is SQVTM and CDR2 is ANQGSEA. The CDR3 totals 14 residues. In DNA form, the CDR3 reads TGCAGCGTTGACGACGGCAGGGGGGCCTACGAGCAGTACTTC. Protein: CSVDDGRGAYEQYF.

The gene calls are TRBV27 and TRBJ2-1; D remains ambiguous. The germline V and J ends were trimmed by 3 bases and 6 bases, with 12 bases remaining between them. CDR1 MNHEY and CDR2 SMNVEV come from the germline V gene (reference sequence). The CDR3 sequence is 14 residues long. The CDR3 spells CASSFMGSPNEQFF. As DNA, the CDR3 is TGTGCCAGCAGTTTCATGGGGTCGCCCAATGAGCAGTTCTTC.

This clone was seen only a few times. The chain uses TRBV7-9 and TRBJ1-2; D is uncertain. Trimming stripped 1 base from V and 8 bases from J, with 11 bases between. The CDR3 is 13 residues long. CDR1 is SEHNR, CDR2 FQNEAQ, per germline (reference sequence). Here the CDR3 reads CASSLVGQEGYTF. As DNA, the CDR3 is TGTGCCAGCAGCTTAGTAGGGCAGGAGGGCTACACCTTC. Looking up the rest from reference TRBV7-9 and TRBJ1-2 gives the full variable domain: DTGVSQNPRHKITKRGQNVTFRCDPISEHNRLYWYRQTLGQGPEFLTYFQNEAQLEKSRLLSDRFSAERPKGSFSTLEIQRTEQGDSAMYLCASSLVGQEGYTFGSGTRLTVV.

V usage is TRBV27 and J usage is TRBJ2-1, with TRBD2 matching 7 bases. The V gene's germline CDR1 is MNHEY and CDR2 SMNVEV (reference sequence). The CDR3 length is 15 residues. V shed 5 bases, J shed 7 bases, and the junction held 11 bases outside the gene matches. The CDR3 protein is CASSPWAGDRNEQFF. In DNA form, the CDR3 reads TGTGCCAGCAGTCCTTGGGCGGGGGATAGGAATGAGCAGTTCTTC.

By sample share, this clone is large. The J gene is TRBJ2-7, the V gene TRBV6-6; weak D call: TRBD2 (5 bases). Trimming left V 7 bases short and J 5 bases short, with 21 bases between. CDR3 size: 15 residues. Germline CDR1 reads MNHNY; CDR2 reads SVGAGI (reference sequence). CDR3 bases: TGTGCCAGCACCCTGGCGCCCCTAACTAGGGACGAGCAGTACTTC. Translation: CASTLAPLTRDEQYF.

The chain couples TRBV11-2 to TRBJ2-5; perhaps TRBD2 as D (5 bases). The germline gives CDR1 SGHAT, CDR2 FQNNGV. CDR3 size: 15 residues. Deletions cut 1 base from V and 2 bases from J, with 11 bases between. This CDR3 reads CASSLARTQQETQYF. CDR3 nucleotides: TGTGCCAGCAGCTTAGCCCGGACTCAACAAGAGACCCAGTACTTC. The full variable domain, in which reference TRBV11-2 and TRBJ2-5 provide the parts outside the CDR3, is EAGVAQSPRYKIIEKRQSVAFWCNPISGHATLYWYQQILGQGPKLLIQFQNNGVVDDSQLPKDRFSAERLKGVDSTLKIQPAKLEDSAVYLCASSLARTQQETQYFGPGTRLLVL.

This clone has only one observation. This chain uses TRBV7-8 with TRBJ2-5; tentatively, D is TRBD2 (6 bases). The CDR3 totals 15 residues. The ends were cut back, 5 bases at V and 1 base at J, with 14 bases in the middle. CDR1 SGHVS and CDR2 FQNEAQ come from the germline V gene. The CDR3 region has the DNA TGTGCCAGCAGCCGACTGGGGGGATCCCAAGAGACCCAGTACTTC. The encoded protein is CASSRLGGSQETQYF. Full variable domain (missing parts from reference TRBV7-8 and TRBJ2-5): GAGVSQSPRYKVAKRGQDVALRCDPISGHVSLFWYQQALGQGPEFLTYFQNEAQLDKSGLPSDRFFAERPEGSVSTLKIQRTQQEDSAVYLCASSRLGGSQETQYFGPGTRLLVL.

V is TRBV18 and J is TRBJ1-2, with no clear D. V lost 3 bases to trimming and J lost 7 bases, with 15 bases between them. Germline loops: CDR1 KGHSH, CDR2 LQKENI. The length of the CDR3 is 14 residues. The CDR3 bases are TGTGCCAGCTCACCGGAGGGTAGAAGGATTGGCTACACCTTC. Encoded protein: CASSPEGRRIGYTF.

The V call is TRBV4-3, the J call TRBJ1-6; a possible D gene is TRBD1 (6 bases). The V gene's germline CDR1 is LGHNA and CDR2 YSLEER. CDR3 length equals 16 residues. V dropped 2 bases and J dropped 7 bases, with 15 bases sitting between them. This chain's CDR3 is CASSQHRDTANSPLHF. CDR3 coding DNA: TGCGCCAGCAGCCAACACCGGGACACGGCAAATTCACCCCTCCACTTT.

The genes are TRBV7-9 and TRBJ1-4, with D unclear. Germline V gene data show CDR1 as SEHNR and CDR2 as FQNEAQ (reference sequence). The V and J ends lost 3 bases and 7 bases respectively, with 6 bases between them. The CDR3 is made up of 12 amino acids. The CDR3 spells CASSLGIEKLFF. The DNA for the CDR3 is TGTGCCAGCAGCTTGGGGATTGAAAAACTGTTTTTT.

The chain combines TRBV5-1 with TRBJ2-3, with D possibly being TRBD2 (6 bases). The germline gives CDR1 SGHRS, CDR2 YFSETQ. V gave up 3 bases and J gave up 5 bases, with 10 bases separating them. CDR3 length: 13 amino acids. In DNA form, the CDR3 reads TGCGCCAGCAGCTACATGGGGGGAGATACGCAGTATTTT. Amino acid sequence: CASSYMGGDTQYF.

The chain recombines TRBV7-8 with TRBJ2-1, with 8 bases fitting TRBD2. Trimming took 6 bases from V and 15 from J; bases not matched to a gene: 16. This CDR3 contains 14 residues. Germline V gene data show CDR1 as SGHVS and CDR2 as FQNEAQ. In DNA form, the CDR3 reads TGTGCCAGCAGTACCGGGGGGGCGGGGCCCCTCCCGTTCTTC. It codes for CASSTGGAGPLPFF.

As DNA, the CDR3 is TGTGCCAGTAGTAATCACAATGAGCAGTTCTTC. Translating gives CASSNHNEQFF. The chain links TRBV19 to TRBJ2-1; D call uncertain. This CDR3 contains 11 residues. Germline CDR1 is LNHDA and CDR2 is SQIVND (reference sequence). V dropped 4 bases and J dropped 5 bases, with 3 bases sitting between them.